This T cell receptor (beta chain) was captured in a study of regulatory T cells in long-lasting Graves disease. Study-level findings and limits: Limited sample numbers may have lowered accuracy. Between persistent patients, about 2,700 public clonotypes were shared, exceeding the roughly 1,000 shared between new patients. When disease was persistent, TRBV28, TRBJ1-2 and TRBJ2-5 were the favored segments.

The authors built TCR beta libraries using iRepertoire HTBI primers and Arm-PCR of CDR3 regions. Each CDR3 protein is one row after TCRdb ran MiXCR on the multiplex PCR reads. The data show approximately 440,000 distinct CDR3 sequences, roughly a quarter seen once. Trimming took 1 base from V and 1 from J, leaving 13 bases between them. This CDR3 region has 16 residues. Germline CDR1 and CDR2: SGHTA and FQGNSA. This sample's time point: persistent/refractory GD, antithyroid drugs over 5 years with positive TRAb. The TCR library used RNA extracted from PBMCs. Patients with Graves' disease were diagnosed by American Thyroid Association guidelines. This clonotype was found many times. Its antigen is not known.

The J gene is TRBJ2-5, the V gene TRBV7-2; maybe TRBD2 (6 bases). This sequence was found in a female donor with Graves disease. The material sequenced was peripheral blood mononuclear cells (PBMCs), taken when the disease was refractory, from a patient treated with antithyroid drugs. CDR3: CASSLEFTSSQETQYF. The CDR3 DNA follows: TGTGCCAGCAGCTTAGAGTTCACTAGCAGCCAAGAGACCCAGTACTTC.